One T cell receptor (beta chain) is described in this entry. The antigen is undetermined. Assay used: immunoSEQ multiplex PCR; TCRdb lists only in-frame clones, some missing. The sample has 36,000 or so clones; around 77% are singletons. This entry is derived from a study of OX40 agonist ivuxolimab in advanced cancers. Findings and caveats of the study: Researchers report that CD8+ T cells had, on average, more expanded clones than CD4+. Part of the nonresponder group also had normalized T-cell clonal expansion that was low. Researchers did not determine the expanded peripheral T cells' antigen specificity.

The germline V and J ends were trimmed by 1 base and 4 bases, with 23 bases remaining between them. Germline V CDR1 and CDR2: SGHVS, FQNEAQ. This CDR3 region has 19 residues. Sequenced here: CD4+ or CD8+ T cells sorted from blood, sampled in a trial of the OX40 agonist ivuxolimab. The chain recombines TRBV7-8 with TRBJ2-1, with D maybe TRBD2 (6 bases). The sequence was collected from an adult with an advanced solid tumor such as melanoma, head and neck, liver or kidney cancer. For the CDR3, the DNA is TGTGCCAGCAGCTTAGGGGGAGGTGGCGGGAACATCCGATACAATGAGCAGTTCTTC. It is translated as CASSLGGGGGNIRYNEQFF. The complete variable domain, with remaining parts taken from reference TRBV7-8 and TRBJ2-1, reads GAGVSQSPRYKVAKRGQDVALRCDPISGHVSLFWYQQALGQGPEFLTYFQNEAQLDKSGLPSDRFFAERPEGSVSTLKIQRTQQEDSAVYLCASSLGGGGGNIRYNEQFFGPGTRLTVL.